The clone carrying this T cell receptor beta chain was observed a few times. Its antigen is as yet unknown. The data originate from a study of cytomegalovirus exposure and HLA in healthy donors. About the research overall: Drawn from HLA-typed donors, tens of millions of unique TCRs were held in an early data release. Of the donors genotyped, some 400 in all, 65% to 90% fell in the Caucasian-associated ancestry cluster.

Findings and caveats of the study: Certain indistinguishable V segments, among them TRBV6-2 and TRBV6-3, were excluded. An analysis that came later showed most CMV-associated TCR beta chains appearing HLA-restricted.

Primers included in the PCR were 60 Vbeta and 13 Jbeta primers. The protocol was immunoSEQ multiplex PCR, while the TCRdb copy is restricted to in-frame clones and leaves out a portion. The profile shows 100,000 to 120,000 clones, about 15% of them singletons. The germline V gene encodes CDR1 SGHRS and CDR2 YFSETQ. The CDR3 covers 18 residues. The ends lost 4 bases at V and 3 bases at J; junction bases unmatched: 13. The clonotype comes from a female donor in good health and CMV-seronegative. The genes are TRBV5-1 and TRBJ1-1; 12 bases fit TRBD1. Sequencing was performed on PBMCs. The DNA of the CDR3 is TGCGCCAGCAGCGCCCCGGGGACAGGGGGCCATTTGGACACTGAAGCTTTCTTT. Translating gives CASSAPGTGGHLDTEAFF. The full variable domain, completed using reference TRBV5-1 and TRBJ1-1, is KAGVTQTPRYLIKTRGQQVTLSCSPISGHRSVSWYQQTPGQGLQFLFEYFSETQRNKGNFPGRFSGRQFSNSRSEMNVSTLELGDSALYLCASSAPGTGGHLDTEAFFGQGTRLTVV.